This paragraph covers one T cell receptor beta chain sequence. The V gene's germline CDR1 is MNHEY and CDR2 SMNVEV (reference sequence). The CDR3 is 16 amino acids. J gave up 7 bases and V 4 bases, and 13 bases lay outside the gene matches. The repertoire was sequenced with immunoSEQ multiplex PCR; TCRdb's copy has only in-frame clones and lacks some. The profile shows 550,000 to 800,000 clones, about nine tenths of them singletons. This entry comes from a study of shared clonotypes between healthy human individuals. The receptor was isolated from a man aged 18 to 35 in good health. Some clones in this sample may be carry-over from other donors' samples. The rearrangement uses TRBV27 and TRBJ2-1; 7 nucleotides align to TRBD1. The sequencing input was memory CD8+ T cells from PBMCs. The subset: CD45RO+ cells pooled with CCR7-negative TemRA cells. CDR3 sequence: CASSWTRDSLVNEQFF. The CDR3 DNA sequence: TGTGCCAGCAGTTGGACCAGGGACAGCCTTGTGAATGAGCAGTTCTTC.